A single sample is the source of the 32 T cell receptor beta chains below, sequenced in a study of T-cell memory formation after mild COVID-19. A single record per CDR3 protein comes from TCRdb applying MiXCR to the 5' RACE reads. The sample yields 430,000 or so distinct CDR3 sequences, around 25% seen once. The sequencing sample was made of PBMCs or a T cell subset sorted from them (not recorded which). These receptor sequences come from an adult woman who had mild COVID-19 (a few samples of this study predate the infection). Cell type and time point are not known.

Only a few counts were recorded for this clonotype. The V call is TRBV15, the J call TRBJ2-2, with D possibly being TRBD1 (5 bases). The CDR3 covers 15 residues. The germline V and J ends were trimmed by 6 bases and 0 bases, with 11 bases remaining between them. Germline CDR1 reads LNHNV; CDR2 reads YYDKDF (reference sequence). In DNA form, the CDR3 reads TGTGCCACCAGGGTTCAGGGTTCGAACACCGGGGAGCTGTTTTTT. Amino acids: CATRVQGSNTGELFF.

The rearrangement links TRBV9 to TRBJ2-1; the D call may be TRBD1 or TRBD2 (5 bases each). CDR3 length: 15 residues. The V gene's germline CDR1 is SGDLS and CDR2 YYNGEE. Trimming took off 0 bases at V and 3 bases at J, with 10 bases between the two ends. The CDR3 sequence: CASSVGVGDYNEQFF. In DNA form, the CDR3 reads TGTGCCAGCAGCGTAGGTGTGGGGGACTACAATGAGCAGTTCTTC.

This clonotype was found a few times. The chain carries TRBV5-6 and TRBJ2-5, with D possibly being TRBD1 or TRBD2 (6 bases each). The CDR3 covers 16 residues. V gave up 5 bases and J gave up 5 bases, with 22 bases separating them. Germline CDR1 and CDR2: SGHDT and YYEEEE. The CDR3 loop reads CASSYYSGGGGETQYF. The CDR3 coding sequence is TGTGCCAGCAGTTATTATTCCGGGGGCGGCGGGGAGACCCAGTACTTC.

This clonotype was found a few times. The rearrangement uses TRBV14 and TRBJ2-1; the D is unclear. The V gene's germline CDR1 is SGHDN and CDR2 FVKESK. V shed 1 base and J shed 11 bases, with 6 bases lying between them. The CDR3 consists of 11 residues. This CDR3 is CASSQGRKQFF. CDR3 nucleotides: TGTGCCAGCAGCCAAGGCAGGAAGCAGTTCTTC.

The chain recombines TRBV5-1 with TRBJ2-3; D possibly corresponds to TRBD1 (6 bases). With 4 bases removed from V and 2 bases from J, the gap between germline ends came to 11 bases. CDR3 size: 14 residues. The germline gives CDR1 SGHRS, CDR2 YFSETQ. CDR3 sequence reads: CASSTGQHTDTQYF. CDR3 sequence (DNA): TGCGCCAGCAGCACCGGACAGCACACAGATACGCAGTATTTT.

The V gene is TRBV6-2 or TRBV6-3, the J gene TRBJ2-1; TRBD2 aligns across 12 bases. The CDR3 sequence is 15 residues long. The germline CDR1 and CDR2 sequences are MNHEY and SVGEGT. Trimming removed 7 bases from V and 6 bases from J; junction bases left unmatched: 7. CDR3 nucleotide sequence: TGTGCCAGCACCTTACTAGCGGGAGGTCGCAATGAGCAGTTCTTC. Translating it yields CASTLLAGGRNEQFF.

V usage is TRBV4-1 and J usage is TRBJ2-3; D is perhaps TRBD1 or TRBD2 (6 bases each). The CDR3 sequence is 14 residues long. The V and J ends lost 7 bases and 4 bases respectively, with 15 bases between them. CDR1 MGHRA and CDR2 YSYEKL come from the germline V gene. CDR3 amino acids: CASNPLGGADTQYF. As DNA, the CDR3 is TGCGCCAGCAACCCTTTGGGGGGCGCAGATACGCAGTATTTT.

The CDR3 is CASSLGGATPYEQYF. CDR3 nucleotides: TGTGCCAGCAGCCTGGGGGGGGCTACACCCTACGAGCAGTACTTC. The chain couples TRBV5-6 to TRBJ2-7; possible D gene TRBD2, 7 bases. CDR3 length: 15 residues. CDR1 is SGHDT, CDR2 YYEEEE, per germline. Trimming removed 4 bases from V and 2 bases from J, with 16 bases in between. The whole variable domain, remainder taken from reference TRBV5-6 and TRBJ2-7, is DAGVTQSPTHLIKTRGQQVTLRCSPKSGHDTVSWYQQALGQGPQFIFQYYEEEERQRGNFPDRFSGHQFPNYSSELNVNALLLGDSALYLCASSLGGATPYEQYFGPGTRLTVT.

This clonotype showed up just a few times. The chain joins TRBV7-9 to TRBJ1-1; D possibly corresponds to TRBD1 (5 bases). This CDR3 comprises 12 residues. Germline V gene lookup returns CDR1 SEHNR and CDR2 FQNEAQ (reference sequence). The V end was cut by 6 bases, the J end by 10 bases, with 15 bases between. The CDR3 loop is CASSLNQGIAFF. The CDR3 DNA reads TGTGCCAGCAGTTTGAATCAGGGTATAGCTTTCTTT.

The rearrangement links TRBV4-2 to TRBJ2-1; weak D call: TRBD2 (6 bases). Trimming took off 3 bases at V and 3 bases at J, with 15 bases between the two ends. Germline V lookup: CDR1 LGHNA, CDR2 YNFKEQ. This CDR3 is 16 amino acids long. In DNA form, the CDR3 reads TGTGCCAGCAGCCAGGACCCCCTAGCGTACTACAATGAGCAGTTCTTC. Amino acids: CASSQDPLAYYNEQFF.

This clonotype was observed a few times. The V call is TRBV7-2, the J call TRBJ2-5; TRBD2 matches at 10 bases. Trimming cost V 3 bases and J 5 bases; bases outside gene matches: 3. CDR1 is SGHTA, CDR2 FQGNSA, per germline. This CDR3 region has 14 residues. CDR3 loop: CASSFSSGGETQYF. As DNA, the CDR3 is TGTGCCAGCAGCTTCTCTAGCGGGGGCGAGACCCAGTACTTC. The full variable domain, in which reference TRBV7-2 and TRBJ2-5 provide the parts outside the CDR3, is GAGVSQSPSNKVTEKGKDVELRCDPISGHTALYWYRQSLGQGLEFLIYFQGNSAPDKSGLPSDRFSAERTGGSVSTLTIQRTQQEDSAVYLCASSFSSGGETQYFGPGTRLLVL.

The chain employs TRBV24-1 and TRBJ2-2; 8 bases align to TRBD1. The CDR3 is 17 residues long. The V segment lost 4 bases and the J segment 4 bases; nucleotides outside the gene matches: 10. From germline, CDR1 is KGHDR and CDR2 SFDVKD. The CDR3 reads CATSDLGQGFGTGELFF. Written as DNA, the CDR3 is TGTGCCACCAGTGACTTAGGACAGGGTTTTGGCACCGGGGAGCTGTTTTTT.

J is TRBJ1-1 and V is TRBV7-2; 7 bases agree with TRBD1. The ends lost 2 bases at V and 3 bases at J; junction bases unmatched: 9. The CDR3 is made up of 16 amino acids. Germline V CDR1 and CDR2: SGHTA, FQGNSA. The CDR3 DNA sequence: TGTGCCAGCAGCTTAAACAGGGGATTAGGGGACACTGAAGCTTTCTTT. It is translated as CASSLNRGLGDTEAFF.

The chain couples TRBV5-1 to TRBJ2-1; 8 nucleotides agree with TRBD1. Looked up from germline, CDR1 is SGHRS and CDR2 is YFSETQ. The CDR3 contains 16 residues. The V and J ends lost 4 bases and 6 bases, in that order; junction bases with no gene match: 12. The DNA of the CDR3 is TGCGCCAGCAGCCCACTGACAGGGGCGAGTGGCAATGAGCAGTTCTTC. As protein: CASSPLTGASGNEQFF.

The V gene is TRBV7-2, the J gene TRBJ2-7; 9 bases agree with TRBD2. Germline values: CDR1 SGHTA, CDR2 FQGNSA. Losses at the gene ends were 6 bases for V and 7 bases for J; bases not matched to a gene: 13. This CDR3 is 15 amino acids long. CDR3 in amino acids: CASRLATSGLWEQYF. CDR3 in DNA: TGTGCCAGCAGATTGGCGACTAGCGGCCTGTGGGAGCAGTACTTC.

Comments on this clonotype: A much larger clone differs from this one at a single base, so this may be a read error. This likely comes from a read error, as the CDR3 has no conserved phenylalanine or tryptophan at its end. V is TRBV5-1 and J is TRBJ2-5; D is ambiguous. CDR1 and CDR2 (germline): SGHRS, YFSETQ. The CDR3 is 12 residues long. V shed 1 base and J shed 5 bases, with 6 bases lying between them. CDR3 in amino acids: CASSLRGETQYL. In nucleotides, the CDR3 is TGCGCCAGCAGCTTGCGTGGGGAGACCCAGTACTTA.

The J gene is TRBJ2-2, the V gene TRBV30, with 7 bases that match TRBD1. The germline V gene encodes CDR1 GTSNPN and CDR2 SVGIG (reference sequence). CDR3 length: 15 residues. V dropped 8 bases and J dropped 6; count of bases not matched to a gene: 15. CDR3 region: CARTPGTEESGELFF. The DNA of the CDR3 is TGTGCCCGAACACCCGGGACAGAGGAGTCCGGGGAGCTGTTTTTT.

The rearrangement joins TRBV12-3 or TRBV12-4 to TRBJ1-6, with D possibly matching TRBD1 (6 bases). Trimming took 1 base from V and 8 from J, leaving 15 bases between them. This CDR3 is 16 amino acids long. CDR3 sequence: CASSLGGAGVDSPLHF. The DNA of the CDR3 is TGTGCCAGCAGTTTAGGAGGGGCAGGGGTGGATTCACCCCTCCACTTT.

The rearrangement joins TRBV29-1 to TRBJ2-1; D may match TRBD1 or TRBD2 (5 bases each). From germline, CDR1 is SQVTM and CDR2 ANQGSEA. V was pared by 7 bases and J by 0 bases, with 16 bases between. The CDR3 consists of 15 residues. The CDR3 reads CSADGPGSSYNEQFF. CDR3 DNA sequence: TGCAGCGCCGATGGACCAGGGAGCTCCTACAATGAGCAGTTCTTC.

The chain recombines TRBV20-1 with TRBJ2-1; 7 positions agree with TRBD2. The V and J ends lost 2 bases and 10 bases, in that order; junction bases with no gene match: 11. The CDR3 runs 14 residues. CDR1 is DFQATT and CDR2 is SNEGSKA in the germline V gene (reference sequence). CDR3 in amino acids: CSARSGGGSSEQFF. Written as DNA, the CDR3 is TGCAGTGCTAGATCCGGCGGCGGGAGCAGCGAGCAGTTCTTC.

The genes are TRBV19 and TRBJ2-1, with 10 positions matching TRBD2. Germline CDR1 is LNHDA and CDR2 is SQIVND (reference sequence). V trimming: 3 bases; J trimming: 0 bases; junction bases outside the gene matches: 2. The CDR3 contains 16 residues. The CDR3 nucleotides are TGTGCCAGTAGTATTCCTAGCGGGAGCTCCTACAATGAGCAGTTCTTC. Its protein product is CASSIPSGSSYNEQFF.

This clonotype was observed a few times. This chain joins TRBV6-2 or TRBV6-3 and TRBJ2-1; no definite D call. V gave up 5 bases and J gave up 7 bases, with 12 bases separating them. This CDR3 contains 13 residues. Germline values: CDR1 MNHEY, CDR2 SVGEGT. CDR3 sequence reads: CASSPQPRNEQFF. The CDR3 coding sequence is TGTGCCAGCAGTCCCCAGCCGAGGAATGAGCAGTTCTTC.

This clonotype was detected once. The chain recombines TRBV6-6 with TRBJ1-1; D is unresolved. This CDR3 is 12 amino acids long. V lost 5 bases and J 11 bases, leaving 15 bases between the germline ends. Germline CDR1 MNHNY, CDR2 SVGAGI (reference sequence). The CDR3, as DNA: TGTGCCAGCAGTCAACCCACGTCGGCGGCTTTCTTT. Translation: CASSQPTSAAFF.

V and J are TRBV27 and TRBJ2-3; D is undetermined. This CDR3 has 14 residues. Germline CDR1 MNHEY, CDR2 SMNVEV (reference sequence). Trimming cost V 2 bases and J 8 bases, with 14 bases left between them. CDR3 loop: CASSLKPWRGTQYF. CDR3 coding DNA: TGTGCCAGCAGTTTAAAGCCCTGGCGTGGTACGCAGTATTTT.

CDR3 nucleotide sequence: TGTGCCATCAGTTCTGACAGGGACCCCTACGAGCAGTACTTC. This codes for CAISSDRDPYEQYF. The rearrangement links TRBV10-3 to TRBJ2-7; 7 bases agree with TRBD1. Germline CDR1 ENHRY, CDR2 SYGVKD. J was trimmed by 2 bases and V by 5 bases; bases with no gene match: 6. This CDR3 region has 14 residues.

In this sample, this clonotype turned up a few times. The chain joins TRBV24-1 to TRBJ2-5; 13 nucleotides agree with TRBD2. CDR1 and CDR2 from the germline V gene are KGHDR and SFDVKD. Trimming at V came to 0 bases and at J to 1 base, leaving 4 bases not matched to a gene. CDR3 length: 18 amino acids. The CDR3 reads CATSDLRTSGGRQETQYF. CDR3 sequence (DNA): TGTGCCACCAGTGATTTGAGGACTAGCGGGGGCCGCCAAGAGACCCAGTACTTC.

The V gene is TRBV7-6, the J gene TRBJ2-5; 10 bases match TRBD2. The CDR3 totals 18 residues. Trimming removed 1 base from V and 5 bases from J; junction bases left unmatched: 13. Germline assignment: CDR1 SGHVS and CDR2 FNYEAQ. CDR3 amino acids: CASSLELAGSTGRETQYF. The CDR3 region has the DNA TGTGCCAGCAGCTTAGAACTAGCGGGGAGTACGGGTAGGGAGACCCAGTACTTC.

This chain uses TRBV7-2 with TRBJ2-1; 8 bases line up with TRBD2. The trim removed 3 bases at V and 7 bases at J, leaving 8 bases unmatched. The CDR3 is made up of 15 amino acids. Germline CDR1 reads SGHTA; CDR2 reads FQGNSA. CDR3 residues: CASSLTGGPRNEQFF. The CDR3 DNA sequence: TGTGCCAGCAGCTTGACGGGAGGGCCACGGAATGAGCAGTTCTTC.

This clonotype has just a few counts. The chain recombines TRBV20-1 with TRBJ2-7; D remains ambiguous. With 3 bases removed from V and 0 bases from J, the gap between germline ends came to 12 bases. This CDR3 contains 14 residues. The V gene's germline CDR1 is DFQATT and CDR2 SNEGSKA (reference sequence). CDR3 loop: CSARRTESSYEQYF. As DNA, the CDR3 is TGCAGTGCTAGGAGGACGGAGAGCTCCTACGAGCAGTACTTC.

CDR3 amino acids: CASSPGLAEGTGELFF. CDR3 nucleotide sequence: TGTGCCAGCAGTCCAGGACTAGCGGAGGGGACCGGGGAGCTGTTTTTT. The chain uses TRBV12-3 or TRBV12-4 and TRBJ2-2; 10 bases match TRBD2. V was clipped by 5 bases and J by 5 bases; unmatched bases: 8. The length of the CDR3 is 16 residues.

J is TRBJ1-2 and V is TRBV5-1, with D unclear. CDR3 length: 13 amino acids. The ends were cut back, 0 bases at V and 4 bases at J, with 7 bases in the middle. Germline assignment: CDR1 SGHRS and CDR2 YFSETQ. The CDR3 bases are TGCGCCAGCAGCTTGGACATGGTCTATGGCTACACCTTC. Translation gives CASSLDMVYGYTF.

This clonotype showed up just a few times. The DNA of the CDR3 is TGCGCCAGCAGCATCGCCGGGCCAGATTTTGGGACTGAAGCTTTCTTT. It specifies CASSIAGPDFGTEAFF. The chain combines TRBV5-1 with TRBJ1-1; D is unresolved. V was pared by 4 bases and J by 5 bases, with 21 bases between. This CDR3 has 16 residues. Germline CDR1 reads SGHRS; CDR2 reads YFSETQ.